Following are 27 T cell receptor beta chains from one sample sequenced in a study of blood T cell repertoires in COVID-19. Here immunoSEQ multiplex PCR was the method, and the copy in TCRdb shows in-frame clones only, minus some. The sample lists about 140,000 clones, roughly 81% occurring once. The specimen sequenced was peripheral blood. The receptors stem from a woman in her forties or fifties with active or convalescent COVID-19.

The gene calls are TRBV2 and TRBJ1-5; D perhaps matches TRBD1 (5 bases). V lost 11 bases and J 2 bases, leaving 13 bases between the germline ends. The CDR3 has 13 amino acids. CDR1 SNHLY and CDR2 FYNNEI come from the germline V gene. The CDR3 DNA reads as TGTGCCTGCCGGGGGAACGGCAATCAGCCCCAGCATTTT. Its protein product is CACRGNGNQPQHF.

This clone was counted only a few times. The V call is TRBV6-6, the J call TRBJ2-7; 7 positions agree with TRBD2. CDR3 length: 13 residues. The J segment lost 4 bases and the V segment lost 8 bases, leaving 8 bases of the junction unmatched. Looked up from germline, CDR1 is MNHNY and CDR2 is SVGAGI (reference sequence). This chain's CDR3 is CASCPGGGYEQYF. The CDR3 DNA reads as TGTGCCAGCTGTCCGGGGGGTGGGTACGAGCAGTACTTC.

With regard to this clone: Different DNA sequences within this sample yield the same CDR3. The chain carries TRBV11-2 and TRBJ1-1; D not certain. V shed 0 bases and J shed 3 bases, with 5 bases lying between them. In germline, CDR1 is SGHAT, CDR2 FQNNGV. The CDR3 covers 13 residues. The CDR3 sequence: CASSLDRDTEAFF. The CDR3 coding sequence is TGTGCCAGCAGCTTAGATCGCGACACTGAAGCTTTCTTT.

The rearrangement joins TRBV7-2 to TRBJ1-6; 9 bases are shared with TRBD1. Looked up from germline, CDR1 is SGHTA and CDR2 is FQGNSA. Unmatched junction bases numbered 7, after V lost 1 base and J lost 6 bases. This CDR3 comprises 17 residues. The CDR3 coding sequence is TGTGCCAGCAGCTTAGGATTCCGGGACAGGGTTAATTCACCCCTCCACTTT. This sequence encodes CASSLGFRDRVNSPLHF.

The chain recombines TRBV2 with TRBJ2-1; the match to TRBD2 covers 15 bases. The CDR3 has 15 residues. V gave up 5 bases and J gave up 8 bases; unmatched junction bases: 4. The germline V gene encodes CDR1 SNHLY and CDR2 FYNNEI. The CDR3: CASSRTSGRGDEQFF. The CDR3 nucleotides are TGTGCCAGCAGTCGGACTAGCGGGAGGGGGGATGAGCAGTTCTTC.

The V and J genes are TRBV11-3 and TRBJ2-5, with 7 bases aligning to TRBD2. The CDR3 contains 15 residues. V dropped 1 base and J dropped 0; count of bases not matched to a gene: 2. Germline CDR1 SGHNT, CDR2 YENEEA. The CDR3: CASSLGGSYQETQYF. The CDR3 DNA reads TGTGCCAGCAGCTTAGGCGGGAGCTACCAAGAGACCCAGTACTTC.

CDR3: CASTWTAGGMNTEAFF. The CDR3 region has the DNA TGTGCCAGCACCTGGACAGCCGGTGGCATGAACACTGAAGCTTTCTTT. V and J are TRBV5-5 and TRBJ1-1; possible D gene TRBD1, 6 bases. Germline CDR1 and CDR2: SGHKS and YYEKEE (reference sequence). V was clipped by 6 bases and J by 0 bases, with 18 bases between them. The CDR3 runs 16 residues.

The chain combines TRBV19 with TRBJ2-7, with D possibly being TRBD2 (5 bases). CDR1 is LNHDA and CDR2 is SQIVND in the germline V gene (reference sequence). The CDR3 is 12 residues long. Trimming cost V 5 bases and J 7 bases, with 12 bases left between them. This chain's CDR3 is CASSGGGGEQYF. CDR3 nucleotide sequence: TGTGCCAGTAGTGGAGGCGGTGGGGAGCAGTACTTC. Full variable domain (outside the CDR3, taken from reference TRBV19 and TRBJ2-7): DGGITQSPKYLFRKEGQNVTLSCEQNLNHDAMYWYRQDPGQGLRLIYYSQIVNDFQKGDIAEGYSVSREKKESFPLTVTSAQKNPTAFYLCASSGGGGEQYFGPGTRLTVT.

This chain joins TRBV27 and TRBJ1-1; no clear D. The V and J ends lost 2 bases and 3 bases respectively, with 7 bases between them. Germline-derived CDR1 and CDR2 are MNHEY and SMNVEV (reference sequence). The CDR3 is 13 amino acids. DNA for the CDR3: TGTGCCAGCAGTTTAGGCCGTTACACTGAAGCTTTCTTT. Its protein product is CASSLGRYTEAFF.

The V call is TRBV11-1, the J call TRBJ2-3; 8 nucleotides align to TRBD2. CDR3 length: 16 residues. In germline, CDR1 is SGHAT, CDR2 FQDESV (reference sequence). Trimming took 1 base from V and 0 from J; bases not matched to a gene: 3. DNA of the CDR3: TGTGCCAGCAGCTTAGGTAGCGGGGCTAGCACAGATACGCAGTATTTT. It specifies CASSLGSGASTDTQYF.

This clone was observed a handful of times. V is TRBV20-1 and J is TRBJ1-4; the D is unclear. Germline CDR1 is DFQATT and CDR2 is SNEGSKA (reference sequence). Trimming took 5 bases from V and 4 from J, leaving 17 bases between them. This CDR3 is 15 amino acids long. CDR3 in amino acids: CSARGTAPSNEKLFF. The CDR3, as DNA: TGCAGTGCTCGTGGAACAGCCCCAAGTAATGAAAAACTGTTTTTT.

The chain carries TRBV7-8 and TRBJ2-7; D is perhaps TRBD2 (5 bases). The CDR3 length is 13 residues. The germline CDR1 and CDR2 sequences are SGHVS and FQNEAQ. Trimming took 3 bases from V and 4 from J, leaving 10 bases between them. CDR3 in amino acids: CASSFPGVYEQYF. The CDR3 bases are TGTGCCAGCAGCTTCCCCGGGGTATACGAGCAGTACTTC.

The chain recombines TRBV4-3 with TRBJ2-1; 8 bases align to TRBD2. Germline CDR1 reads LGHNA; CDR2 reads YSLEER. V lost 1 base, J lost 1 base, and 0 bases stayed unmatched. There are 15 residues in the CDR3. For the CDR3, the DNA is TGCGCCAGCAGCCAAGGCGGGAGGTCCTACAATGAGCAGTTCTTC. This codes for CASSQGGRSYNEQFF.

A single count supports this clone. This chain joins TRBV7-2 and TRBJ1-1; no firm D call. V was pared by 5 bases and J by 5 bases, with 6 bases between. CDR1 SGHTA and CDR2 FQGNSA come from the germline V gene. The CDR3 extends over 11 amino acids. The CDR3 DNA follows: TGTGCCAGCAGCCCCCGGACTGAAGCTTTCTTT. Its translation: CASSPRTEAFF.

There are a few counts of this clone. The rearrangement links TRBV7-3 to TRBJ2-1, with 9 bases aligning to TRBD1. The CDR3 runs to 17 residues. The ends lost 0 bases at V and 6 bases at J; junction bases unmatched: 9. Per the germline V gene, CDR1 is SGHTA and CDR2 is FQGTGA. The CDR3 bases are TGTGCCAGCAGCTTAACGGGTGGGACAGGGTTAGGCAATGAGCAGTTCTTC. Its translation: CASSLTGGTGLGNEQFF. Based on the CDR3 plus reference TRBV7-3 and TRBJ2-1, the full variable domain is GAGVSQTPSNKVTEKGKYVELRCDPISGHTALYWYRQSLGQGPEFLIYFQGTGAADDSGLPNDRFFAVRPEGSVSTLKIQRTERGDSAVYLCASSLTGGTGLGNEQFFGPGTRLTVL.

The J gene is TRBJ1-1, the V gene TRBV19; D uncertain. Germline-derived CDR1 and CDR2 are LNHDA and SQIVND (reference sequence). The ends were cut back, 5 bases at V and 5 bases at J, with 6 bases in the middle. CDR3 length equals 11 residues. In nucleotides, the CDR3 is TGTGCCAGTAGTCTCCGTACTGAAGCTTTCTTT. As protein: CASSLRTEAFF.

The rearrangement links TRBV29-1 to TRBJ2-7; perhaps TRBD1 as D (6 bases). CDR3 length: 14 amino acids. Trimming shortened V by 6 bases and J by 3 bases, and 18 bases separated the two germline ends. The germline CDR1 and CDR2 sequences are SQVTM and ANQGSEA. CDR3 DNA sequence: TGCAGCGTGAACGGGGAGCAGGGGAACTACGAGCAGTACTTC. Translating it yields CSVNGEQGNYEQYF.

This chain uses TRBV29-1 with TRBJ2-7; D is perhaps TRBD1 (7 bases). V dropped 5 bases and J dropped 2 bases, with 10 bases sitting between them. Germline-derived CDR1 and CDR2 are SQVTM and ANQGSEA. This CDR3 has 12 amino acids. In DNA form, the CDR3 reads TGCAGCGTTCAGGGGGGCCCCTACGAGCAGTACTTC. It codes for CSVQGGPYEQYF.

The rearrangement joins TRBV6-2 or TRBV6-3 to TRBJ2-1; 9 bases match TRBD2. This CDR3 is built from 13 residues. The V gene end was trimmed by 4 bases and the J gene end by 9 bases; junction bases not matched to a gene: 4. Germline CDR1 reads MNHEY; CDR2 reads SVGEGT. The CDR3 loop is CASSSAGGPEQFF. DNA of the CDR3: TGTGCCAGCAGTTCGGCGGGGGGGCCTGAGCAGTTCTTC.

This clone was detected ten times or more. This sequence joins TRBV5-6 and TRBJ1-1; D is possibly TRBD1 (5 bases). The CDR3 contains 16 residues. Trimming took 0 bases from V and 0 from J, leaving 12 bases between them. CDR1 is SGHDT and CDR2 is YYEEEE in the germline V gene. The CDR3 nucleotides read TGTGCCAGCAGCTTGGGCAGGGAGGCGGTGAACACTGAAGCTTTCTTT. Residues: CASSLGREAVNTEAFF.

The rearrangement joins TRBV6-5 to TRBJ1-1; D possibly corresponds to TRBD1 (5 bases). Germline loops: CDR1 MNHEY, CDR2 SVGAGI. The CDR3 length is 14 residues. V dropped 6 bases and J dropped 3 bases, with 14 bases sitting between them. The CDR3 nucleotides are TGTGCCAGCAGCGCTCGTGGGGGGGACACTGAAGCTTTCTTT. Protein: CASSARGGDTEAFF.

The DNA of the CDR3 is TGTGCCAGCAGCGGAGATCTGGACAGTCCCACAGATACGCAGTATTTT. The encoded protein is CASSGDLDSPTDTQYF. The chain joins TRBV7-2 to TRBJ2-3, with D perhaps matching TRBD1 (6 bases). The CDR3 spans 16 residues. The V gene's germline CDR1 is SGHTA and CDR2 FQGNSA. Trimming removed 5 bases from V and 2 bases from J, with 17 bases in between.

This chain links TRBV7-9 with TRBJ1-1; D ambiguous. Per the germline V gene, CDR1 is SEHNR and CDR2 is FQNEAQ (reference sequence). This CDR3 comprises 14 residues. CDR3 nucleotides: TGTGCTACCACCCCCGGGTGGCTGAACACTGAAGCTTTCTTT. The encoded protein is CATTPGWLNTEAFF.

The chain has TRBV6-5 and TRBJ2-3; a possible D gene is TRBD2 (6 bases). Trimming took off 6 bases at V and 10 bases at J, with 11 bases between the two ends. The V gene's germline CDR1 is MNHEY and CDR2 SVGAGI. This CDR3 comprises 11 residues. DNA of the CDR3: TGTGCCAGCAGAGGCCCGGGGGCGCAGTATTTT. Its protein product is CASRGPGAQYF.

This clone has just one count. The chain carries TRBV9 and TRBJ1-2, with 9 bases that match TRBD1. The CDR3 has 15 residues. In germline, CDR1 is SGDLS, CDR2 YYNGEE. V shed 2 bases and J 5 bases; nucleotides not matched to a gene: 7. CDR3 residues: CASSVEGQGVYGYTF. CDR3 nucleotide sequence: TGTGCCAGCAGCGTGGAGGGACAGGGAGTTTATGGCTACACCTTC.

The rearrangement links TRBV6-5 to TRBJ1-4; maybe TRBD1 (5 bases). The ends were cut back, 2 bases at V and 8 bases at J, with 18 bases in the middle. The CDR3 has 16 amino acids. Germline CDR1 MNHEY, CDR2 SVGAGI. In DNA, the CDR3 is TGTGCCAGCAGTTACCAGAAGGGACGGCGGGGCGAAAAACTGTTTTTT. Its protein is CASSYQKGRRGEKLFF.

The DNA of the CDR3 is TGTGCCAGCAGTCGGACAGCTACAACTAATGAAAAACTGTTTTTT. It is translated as CASSRTATTNEKLFF. The rearrangement uses TRBV2 and TRBJ1-4, with a tentative D call TRBD1 (6 bases). This CDR3 is built from 15 residues. V was clipped by 5 bases and J by 0 bases, with 10 bases between them. Germline assignment: CDR1 SNHLY and CDR2 FYNNEI.